One and the same sample provided the 30 T cell receptor beta chains below, sequenced in a study of blood T cells in healthy people across ages. A second PCR, run for about 7 to 12 cycles, used a sample-barcoded 5' primer plus a J-beta primer mix. MiXCR was run by TCRdb on the 5' RACE reads, yielding one entry per CDR3 protein. This table has about 640,000 distinct CDR3 sequences, about 54% appearing once. The sample comprised blood. The origin of the receptors is a man aged 60 to 69 in good health.

The genes are TRBV2 and TRBJ1-4; 7 bases map to TRBD1. V gave up 5 bases and J gave up 7 bases; unmatched junction bases: 10. The CDR3 sequence is 15 residues long. The germline gives CDR1 SNHLY, CDR2 FYNNEI. CDR3 bases: TGTGCCAGCAGTAACCAGGGGACAGAAGCTGAAAAACTGTTTTTT. Translated, it gives CASSNQGTEAEKLFF.

A few counts support this clonotype. The rearrangement uses TRBV10-3 and TRBJ2-7; a possible D gene is TRBD2 (6 bases). Trimming pared 0 bases from V and 7 bases from J, leaving 10 bases between. The CDR3 runs to 13 residues. The germline gives CDR1 ENHRY, CDR2 SYGVKD. The CDR3: CAISESLAWEQYF. CDR3 bases: TGTGCCATCAGTGAGTCTCTAGCGTGGGAGCAGTACTTC.

This clonotype was seen more than once but under ten times. The J gene is TRBJ2-4, the V gene TRBV28; the D gene is possibly TRBD1 (7 bases). The closer fit of TRBJ2-5 to the DNA end suggests the J call may be wrong. The germline CDR1 and CDR2 sequences are MDHEN and SYDVKM. CDR3 length: 16 residues. CDR3 sequence reads: CASSFYLGRQGETQYF. The CDR3 DNA reads TGTGCCAGCAGTTTCTACCTCGGGAGACAGGGAGAGACCCAGTACTTC.

This clonotype was seen more than once but under ten times. The rearrangement uses TRBV4-2 and TRBJ2-1; D assignment may be TRBD1 or TRBD2 (6 bases each). The V gene's germline CDR1 is LGHNA and CDR2 YNFKEQ. This CDR3 comprises 13 residues. Trimming shortened V by 3 bases and J by 7 bases, and 10 bases separated the two germline ends. The CDR3 DNA is TGTGCCAGCAGCCAGAGGGGGGTGAATGAGCAGTTCTTC. It yields the protein CASSQRGVNEQFF.

The chain links TRBV20-1 to TRBJ1-2; weak D call: TRBD1 (5 bases). The germline V gene encodes CDR1 DFQATT and CDR2 SNEGSKA (reference sequence). Trimming cost V 3 bases and J 8 bases, with 19 bases left between them. The CDR3 contains 14 residues. For the CDR3, the DNA is TGCAGTGCTAGGAGGATGGGTGGGGCAGCGGGCTACACCTTC. Translating it yields CSARRMGGAAGYTF.

The J gene is TRBJ2-6, the V gene TRBV7-2; tentatively, D is TRBD1 (5 bases). The CDR3 is 19 residues long. V was shortened by 1 base and J by 2 bases, with 18 bases between the two germline ends. Germline-derived CDR1 and CDR2 are SGHTA and FQGNSA. CDR3 sequence reads: CASSLEGPGYMAGANVLTF. DNA for the CDR3: TGTGCCAGCAGCTTAGAGGGGCCAGGGTATATGGCTGGGGCCAACGTCCTGACTTTC.

The genes are TRBV4-1 and TRBJ2-1, with TRBD1 as a possible D gene (5 bases). Trimming cost V 6 bases and J 3 bases, with 15 bases left between them. The CDR3 is 15 residues long. Germline V gene data show CDR1 as MGHRA and CDR2 as YSYEKL. The CDR3 DNA reads TGCGCCAGCAGTGAAAGTGGGGCGGTCTACAATGAGCAGTTCTTC. It is translated as CASSESGAVYNEQFF.

V and J are TRBV6-1 and TRBJ2-2, with D possibly matching TRBD1 (6 bases). CDR3 length: 15 amino acids. The V end was cut by 5 bases, the J end by 1 base, with 11 bases between. Germline V gene sequence: CDR1 MNHNS, CDR2 SASEGT. The DNA of the CDR3 is TGTGCCAGCAGTTTGAGGACAGAGAACACCGGGGAGCTGTTTTTT. Residues: CASSLRTENTGELFF.

Notes on this clonotype: The junction differs from germline at one of its ends, possibly a read error. The gene calls are TRBV29-1 and TRBJ1-2, with a tentative D call TRBD1 (6 bases). The CDR3 is 13 residues long. Per the germline V gene, CDR1 is SQVTM and CDR2 is ANQGSEA. The CDR3, as DNA: TGCAGCGTTGACGGGGGGCTAGACTATGGCTGCACCTTC. Its protein product is CSVDGGLDYGCTF.

This clonotype was counted a few times. The chain joins TRBV11-2 to TRBJ2-4, with D perhaps matching TRBD1 (6 bases). The CDR3 spans 15 residues. V dropped 5 bases and J dropped 6 bases, with 17 bases sitting between them. The germline V gene has CDR1 SGHAT and CDR2 FQNNGV. In DNA, the CDR3 is TGTGCCAGCAGCCCCTTTCAGGGACATCTAAACATTCAGTACTTC. This gives the protein CASSPFQGHLNIQYF.

This clonotype was seen many times. CDR3 in amino acids: CASRGGGYEQYF. The CDR3 DNA is TGTGCCAGCAGAGGGGGGGGCTACGAGCAGTACTTC. The chain joins TRBV6-5 to TRBJ2-7, with a weak D call TRBD2 (7 bases). CDR3 size: 12 residues. V dropped 6 bases and J dropped 3 bases, with 9 bases sitting between them. The germline V gene has CDR1 MNHEY and CDR2 SVGAGI.

Only a few counts were recorded for this clonotype. V usage is TRBV11-2 and J usage is TRBJ2-5; TRBD1 is a possible D gene (7 bases). V was pared by 5 bases and J by 7 bases, with 23 bases between. Germline CDR1 and CDR2: SGHAT and FQNNGV. The CDR3 consists of 16 residues. The CDR3 nucleotides are TGTGCCAGCAGCCCCAGGAGGGACAGCGCCGTGGGGACCCAGTACTTC. Protein: CASSPRRDSAVGTQYF.

The chain employs TRBV20-1 and TRBJ1-1; D gene ambiguous. V was clipped by 5 bases and J by 11 bases, with 15 bases between them. CDR1 is DFQATT, CDR2 SNEGSKA, per germline (reference sequence). The CDR3 runs to 11 residues. The CDR3 reads CSAPLGSKAFF. Written as DNA, the CDR3 is TGCAGTGCTCCTCTGGGGTCGAAGGCTTTCTTT.

The chain joins TRBV3-1 to TRBJ2-5; 9 bases map to TRBD1. This CDR3 has 16 amino acids. The germline CDR1 and CDR2 sequences are LGHDT and YNNKEL (reference sequence). The V gene end was trimmed by 4 bases and the J gene end by 2 bases; junction bases not matched to a gene: 8. The CDR3 DNA follows: TGTGCCAGCAGCCGCACCCCGGGACAGGGACAAGAGACCCAGTACTTC. This sequence encodes CASSRTPGQGQETQYF.

The chain employs TRBV11-3 and TRBJ2-1, with D tentatively TRBD2 (5 bases). Germline V gives CDR1 SGHNT, CDR2 YENEEA. This CDR3 region has 16 residues. Between the trimmed V and J ends, which lost 1 base and 7 bases, there was a span of 17 bases. For the CDR3, the DNA is TGTGCCAGCAGCTTAGGGGTCGGCGCTAGCAGGAATGAGCAGTTCTTC. Translation: CASSLGVGASRNEQFF.

This clonotype was observed a handful of times. V gene TRBV6-5 combines with J gene TRBJ2-7; no clear D gene. Trimming removed 0 bases from V and 0 bases from J, with 9 bases in between. The CDR3 spans 15 residues. The germline CDR1 and CDR2 sequences are MNHEY and SVGAGI. CDR3 DNA: TGTGCCAGCAGTTACTCGGGCAGGTTCTCCTACGAGCAGTACTTC. Protein product: CASSYSGRFSYEQYF.

Of note for this clonotype: Germline is not matched at one junction end, which may reflect a read error. The V and J genes are TRBV10-3 and TRBJ2-5; D uncertain. Per germline, CDR1 ENHRY and CDR2 SYGVKD. There are 14 residues in the CDR3. The CDR3 DNA sequence: TGTGCCATCAGTGAGCCGGTGGGTTCAGAGGCCCAGTACTTC. Translation: CAISEPVGSEAQYF.

This clonotype was counted between two and nine times. The J gene is TRBJ2-5, the V gene TRBV29-1; possibly TRBD2 for D (5 bases). Germline-derived CDR1 and CDR2 are SQVTM and ANQGSEA. The CDR3 is 12 residues long. V was pared by 3 bases and J by 5 bases, with 10 bases between. The CDR3 coding sequence is TGCAGCGTTGAGGCCCCGGGGGAGACCCAGTACTTC. Protein product: CSVEAPGETQYF.

V and J are TRBV9 and TRBJ2-1; 10 positions match TRBD1. J lost 10 bases, V lost 0 bases, and 7 bases had no gene match. There are 15 residues in the CDR3. Per germline, CDR1 SGDLS and CDR2 YYNGEE. CDR3 protein: CASSVVGQGLGEQFF. The CDR3 region has the DNA TGTGCCAGCAGCGTAGTGGGACAGGGGCTGGGGGAGCAGTTCTTC.

The gene calls are TRBV10-3 and TRBJ1-1, with D maybe TRBD1 (5 bases). V lost 7 bases to trimming and J lost 5 bases, with 14 bases between them. Germline V gene data show CDR1 as ENHRY and CDR2 as SYGVKD. The CDR3 has 13 amino acids. This CDR3 reads CAITPKGRTEAFF. The CDR3 coding sequence is TGTGCCATCACCCCAAAGGGGAGAACTGAAGCTTTCTTT.

This sequence joins TRBV5-6 and TRBJ2-7; 9 bases agree with TRBD1. The CDR3 consists of 15 residues. Per germline, CDR1 SGHDT and CDR2 YYEEEE. The ends lost 3 bases at V and 6 bases at J; junction bases unmatched: 10. CDR3 nucleotide sequence: TGTGCCAGCAGCTACGCGACGGGACAGGGAGGCGAGCAGTACTTC. Translation gives CASSYATGQGGEQYF. The entire variable domain, with the rest obtained from reference TRBV5-6 and TRBJ2-7, is as follows: DAGVTQSPTHLIKTRGQQVTLRCSPKSGHDTVSWYQQALGQGPQFIFQYYEEEERQRGNFPDRFSGHQFPNYSSELNVNALLLGDSALYLCASSYATGQGGEQYFGPGTRLTVT.

This chain links TRBV6-5 with TRBJ2-7; 7 bases fit TRBD1. This CDR3 has 12 amino acids. Germline V gene sequence: CDR1 MNHEY, CDR2 SVGAGI. The ends lost 6 bases at V and 6 bases at J; junction bases unmatched: 5. The CDR3 here is CASSGQVGEQYF. The CDR3 nucleotides are TGTGCCAGCAGCGGACAGGTCGGCGAGCAGTACTTC.

The V call is TRBV7-9, the J call TRBJ1-4, with D unresolved. V lost 4 bases, J lost 8 bases, and 17 bases lay in between. Germline lookup yields CDR1 SEHNR and CDR2 FQNEAQ (reference sequence). The CDR3 covers 15 residues. CDR3 nucleotides: TGTGCCAGCAGCTACCAAGGACCGACGGGGGAAAAACTGTTTTTT. Amino acids: CASSYQGPTGEKLFF. The whole variable domain, remainder taken from reference TRBV7-9 and TRBJ1-4, is DTGVSQNPRHKITKRGQNVTFRCDPISEHNRLYWYRQTLGQGPEFLTYFQNEAQLEKSRLLSDRFSAERPKGSFSTLEIQRTEQGDSAMYLCASSYQGPTGEKLFFGSGTQLSVL.

The chain employs TRBV18 and TRBJ2-1, with a tentative D call TRBD1 (5 bases). The germline V gene encodes CDR1 KGHSH and CDR2 LQKENI. This CDR3 is 12 amino acids long. Trimming removed 5 bases from V and 13 bases from J, with 15 bases in between. CDR3 in amino acids: CASSTNTGYQFF. DNA for the CDR3: TGTGCCAGCTCAACCAACACAGGTTACCAGTTCTTC.

The CDR3 coding sequence is TGTGCCAGCAGCGTGCTGGTTGGCCAAGAGACCCAGTACTTC. Translating it yields CASSVLVGQETQYF. The chain is built from TRBV13 and TRBJ2-5; D remains unclear. V was clipped by 5 bases and J by 1 base, with 11 bases between them. The CDR3 length is 14 residues. Germline CDR1 is PRHDT and CDR2 is FYEKMQ (reference sequence).

This chain links TRBV6-5 with TRBJ2-5, with 9 bases aligning to TRBD2. Trimming at V came to 3 bases and at J to 5 bases, leaving 13 bases not matched to a gene. This CDR3 is 17 amino acids long. The germline CDR1 and CDR2 sequences are MNHEY and SVGAGI. The CDR3 protein is CASSYSVGLAGLETQYF. The CDR3, as DNA: TGTGCCAGCAGTTATTCAGTAGGTCTAGCGGGGTTGGAGACCCAGTACTTC.

V usage is TRBV14 and J usage is TRBJ2-7; D unresolved. Germline V CDR1 and CDR2: SGHDN, FVKESK. V lost 0 bases and J lost 6, with 12 bases in between. CDR3 length equals 14 residues. The CDR3 reads CASSQDSRVTEQYF. CDR3 DNA: TGTGCCAGCAGCCAAGATTCTCGGGTGACCGAGCAGTACTTC.

The chain joins TRBV12-3 or TRBV12-4 to TRBJ2-3, with 10 bases identical to TRBD2. The CDR3 contains 14 residues. J gave up 2 bases and V 6 bases, and 2 bases lay outside the gene matches. CDR3 loop: CASRGLANTDTQYF. The CDR3 bases are TGTGCCAGCAGGGGACTAGCGAACACAGATACGCAGTATTTT.

The genes are TRBV7-9 and TRBJ2-1; TRBD2 agrees at 7 bases. The J segment lost 0 bases and the V segment lost 5 bases, leaving 10 bases of the junction unmatched. Germline loops: CDR1 SEHNR, CDR2 FQNEAQ (reference sequence). This CDR3 has 17 amino acids. CDR3 amino acids: CASSEPPGLVSYNEQFF. DNA for the CDR3: TGTGCCAGCAGCGAACCCCCCGGACTAGTCTCCTACAATGAGCAGTTCTTC.

V and J are TRBV29-1 and TRBJ1-5; 7 bases agree with TRBD1. This CDR3 has 13 amino acids. Unmatched junction bases numbered 8, after V lost 6 bases and J lost 6 bases. Germline V gives CDR1 SQVTM, CDR2 ANQGSEA. CDR3 DNA sequence: TGCAGCGTGGTACAGGGGCAGGGTCAGCCCCAGCATTTT. This encodes CSVVQGQGQPQHF.